This T cell receptor beta chain was captured by sequencing in a study of T cells after yellow fever vaccination. Looking at the study overall: Preparation used SMART-Seq v4 Ultra Low Input for the low-cell-number fractions. The study's findings and limits: After the booster, approximately 96% of CD4 and approximately 90% of CD8 primary-response clones were re-detected.

In this sample, this clonotype turned up a few times. Its specificity is not known. The CDR3 is 15 amino acids. V gave up 2 bases and J gave up 0 bases, with 8 bases separating them. Germline V gene data show CDR1 as SGHDT and CDR2 as YYEEEE. The study made its TCR cDNA through 5'RACE template switching. That step introduced a universal primer site along with UMIs. TCRdb re-called the 5' RACE reads through MiXCR, storing one row per CDR3 protein. The sample records about 320,000 distinct CDR3 sequences, around 6.8% being singletons. The material was PBMCs, obtained around 45 days after the first yellow fever vaccination. This receptor was obtained from a man aged 18 to 30 who received the YFV17D yellow fever vaccine. The rearrangement links TRBV5-6 to TRBJ1-4; no clear D gene. The CDR3 here is CASSFQTATNEKLFF. CDR3 DNA: TGTGCCAGCAGCTTCCAGACTGCAACTAATGAAAAACTGTTTTTT.